The 14 T cell receptor beta chains presented below share a single source sample, sequenced in a study of T cell responses to AZD1222 COVID-19 vaccine. Generated by immunoSEQ multiplex PCR, the TCRdb table keeps only in-frame clones and is missing some. The sample includes 120,000 or so clones, around 85% seen only once; the top ten take 5% to 7%. This specimen consisted of peripheral blood, obtained on day 0 of AZD1222 vaccination. The receptors stem from an adult in good health.

CDR3 nucleotides: TGTGCCAGCAGTCGAGCCTCTCTAGTGGCAGCTTTCTTT. This encodes CASSRASLVAAFF. The V gene is TRBV6-5, the J gene TRBJ1-1; D unclear. Germline V gene data show CDR1 as MNHEY and CDR2 as SVGAGI. Trimming cost V 5 bases and J 10 bases, with 17 bases left between them. The CDR3 has 13 residues.

The genes are TRBV5-4 and TRBJ1-2, with 7 bases aligning to TRBD1. The germline V gene has CDR1 SGHNT and CDR2 YYREEE (reference sequence). The CDR3 has 15 amino acids. The ends lost 4 bases at V and 4 bases at J; junction bases unmatched: 10. CDR3: CASSLRTGNSYGYTF. CDR3 DNA: TGTGCCAGCAGCCTCCGGACAGGTAATTCCTATGGCTACACCTTC.

This chain uses TRBV5-8 with TRBJ2-4, with D maybe TRBD1 (6 bases). Trimming pared 4 bases from V and 0 bases from J, leaving 14 bases between. In germline, CDR1 is SGHTS, CDR2 YDEGEE. This CDR3 region has 16 residues. The CDR3 loop reads CASSLWTEVAKNIQYF. Written as DNA, the CDR3 is TGTGCCAGCAGCCTTTGGACAGAGGTAGCCAAAAACATTCAGTACTTC.

This clone was seen only once. The chain employs TRBV6-1 and TRBJ2-1; 9 nucleotides agree with TRBD2. Germline V CDR1 and CDR2: MNHNS, SASEGT. This CDR3 has 15 residues. Trimming removed 3 bases from V and 8 bases from J; junction bases left unmatched: 8. CDR3 protein: CASSEGLAGPHEQFF. Written as DNA, the CDR3 is TGTGCCAGCAGTGAGGGACTAGCAGGTCCCCATGAGCAGTTCTTC.

V gene TRBV29-1 combines with J gene TRBJ2-1; 9 nucleotides align to TRBD2. Losses at the gene ends were 6 bases for V and 6 bases for J; bases not matched to a gene: 6. The CDR3 consists of 13 residues. The germline V gene has CDR1 SQVTM and CDR2 ANQGSEA. The CDR3, as DNA: TGCAGCGTGGTCCTGCGGGGGGGCAATGAGCAGTTCTTC. This translates into CSVVLRGGNEQFF.

The chain couples TRBV15 to TRBJ2-3; 8 positions agree with TRBD2. V was clipped by 5 bases and J by 5 bases; unmatched bases: 9. Germline CDR1 and CDR2: LNHNV and YYDKDF (reference sequence). The CDR3 covers 15 residues. CDR3 DNA sequence: TGTGCCACCAGCCTTGGGGGAGCGGGGGAAGATACGCAGTATTTT. Protein sequence: CATSLGGAGEDTQYF.

The V and J genes are TRBV21-1 and TRBJ1-1. TRBV21-1 is noted as a pseudogene. This CDR3 has 16 amino acids. Here the CDR3 reads CASSKAVAGANTEAFF. DNA of the CDR3: TGTGCCAGCAGCAAAGCGGTGGCTGGCGCGAACACTGAAGCTTTCTTT.

The rearrangement uses TRBV18 and TRBJ2-2; no definite D call. The CDR3 has 14 amino acids. Trimming pared 4 bases from V and 3 bases from J, leaving 9 bases between. Germline loops: CDR1 KGHSH, CDR2 LQKENI. The chain's CDR3 is CASSQGLDTGELFF. The CDR3 nucleotides read TGTGCCAGCTCACAAGGTCTAGACACCGGGGAGCTGTTTTTT.

The chain uses TRBV24-1 and TRBJ2-1, with 10 bases matching TRBD1. V trimming: 10 bases; J trimming: 9 bases; junction bases outside the gene matches: 11. Germline-derived CDR1 and CDR2 are KGHDR and SFDVKD. There are 14 residues in the CDR3. The CDR3 here is CATDPGQGIREQFF. In DNA, the CDR3 is TGTGCCACAGATCCGGGACAGGGGATTCGTGAGCAGTTCTTC.

The rearrangement uses TRBV19 and TRBJ1-5; tentative D call: TRBD1 (5 bases). Trimming took 7 bases from V and 4 from J, leaving 11 bases between them. The CDR3 spans 13 residues. Per the germline V gene, CDR1 is LNHDA and CDR2 is SQIVND (reference sequence). CDR3 DNA sequence: TGTGCCAGTAAGGGGAGTGTAAATCAGCCCCAGCATTTT. Translated: CASKGSVNQPQHF.

This chain connects TRBV19 to TRBJ1-1; 8 bases are a match to TRBD1. The CDR3 is 15 residues long. Germline trimming cut 5 bases from V and 0 bases from J; bases unmatched to any gene: 5. Germline values: CDR1 LNHDA, CDR2 SQIVND (reference sequence). The CDR3 is CASSSKTGVNTEAFF. CDR3 nucleotides: TGTGCCAGTAGTTCTAAGACAGGGGTGAACACTGAAGCTTTCTTT.

J is TRBJ1-1 and V is TRBV18; 8 nucleotides align to TRBD1. Trimming at V came to 2 bases and at J to 4 bases, leaving 6 bases not matched to a gene. The CDR3 totals 15 residues. Germline CDR1 KGHSH, CDR2 LQKENI. CDR3 nucleotide sequence: TGTGCCAGCTCACCAATTTCCCAGGGGGCCACTGAAGCTTTCTTT. The encoded protein is CASSPISQGATEAFF.

This chain connects TRBV28 to TRBJ1-4, with TRBD1 as a possible D gene (5 bases). The CDR3 sequence is 15 residues long. Trimming shortened V by 3 bases and J by 8 bases, and 16 bases separated the two germline ends. Germline V CDR1 and CDR2: MDHEN, SYDVKM. CDR3 loop: CASSLPRAGGEKLFF. CDR3 coding DNA: TGTGCCAGCAGTTTGCCCCGGGCTGGGGGGGAAAAACTGTTTTTT.

The V and J genes are TRBV5-4 and TRBJ2-2, with D perhaps matching TRBD1 (5 bases). Germline loops: CDR1 SGHNT, CDR2 YYREEE (reference sequence). The CDR3 spans 17 residues. Trimming removed 0 bases from V and 0 bases from J, with 12 bases in between. The CDR3, as DNA: TGTGCCAGCAGCTTGGCCAGGTGGGGCTCGAACACCGGGGAGCTGTTTTTT. Its translation is CASSLARWGSNTGELFF.